The 25 T cell receptor beta chains below were found in one sample sequenced in a study of shared clonotypes between healthy human individuals. Generated by immunoSEQ multiplex PCR, the TCRdb table keeps only in-frame clones and is missing some. The sample has millions of clones; around nine tenths are singletons. The sample was naive CD4+ T cells sorted from blood. Described subset: CD45RA+ positively selected. The receptors derive from a man younger than 35 in good health.

The chain carries TRBV7-2 and TRBJ1-6, with D uncertain. CDR1 is SGHTA, CDR2 FQGNSA, per germline. V lost 5 bases and J lost 0, with 11 bases in between. The CDR3 has 16 residues. In nucleotides, the CDR3 is TGTGCCAGCAGCGCCTCAGAAAGCTCCTATAATTCACCCCTCCACTTT. It codes for CASSASESSYNSPLHF.

The rearrangement joins TRBV27 to TRBJ2-5, with 8 nucleotides matching TRBD1. The CDR3 length is 16 residues. With 5 bases clipped from V and 6 bases from J, the junction kept 14 bases outside the gene matches. The V gene's germline CDR1 is MNHEY and CDR2 SMNVEV (reference sequence). For the CDR3, the DNA is TGTGCCAGCAGTCCGCAATATAGGACAGGGTCGCAGACCCAGTACTTC. Translation: CASSPQYRTGSQTQYF.

The gene calls are TRBV4-2 and TRBJ1-2; D remains ambiguous. The CDR3 consists of 13 residues. Germline V gene lookup returns CDR1 LGHNA and CDR2 YNFKEQ. Trimming took 2 bases from V and 4 from J, leaving 8 bases between them. The CDR3 protein is CASSQSLGYGYTF. In DNA form, the CDR3 reads TGTGCCAGCAGCCAATCTCTGGGCTATGGCTACACCTTC.

This chain joins TRBV5-4 and TRBJ1-5; TRBD1 might be the D (5 bases). V lost 4 bases and J lost 1, with 21 bases in between. Germline V gives CDR1 SGHNT, CDR2 YYREEE (reference sequence). The CDR3 contains 18 residues. The CDR3 DNA sequence: TGTGCCAGCAGCAAGAGGGCCGGCAGGGAAGGGAGCAATCAGCCCCAGCATTTT. Protein sequence: CASSKRAGREGSNQPQHF.

This chain connects TRBV9 to TRBJ2-5; 8 bases match TRBD2. The CDR3 is 13 amino acids. Germline CDR1 is SGDLS and CDR2 is YYNGEE. V gave up 0 bases and J gave up 7 bases; unmatched junction bases: 2. CDR3 nucleotide sequence: TGTGCCAGCAGCGTAGAGGCGGGAGGGACCCAGTACTTC. Translation: CASSVEAGGTQYF.

This sequence joins TRBV5-1 and TRBJ1-6; 8 nucleotides agree with TRBD1. The germline V gene encodes CDR1 SGHRS and CDR2 YFSETQ. Trimming cost V 7 bases and J 7 bases; bases outside gene matches: 7. CDR3 size: 14 residues. CDR3 loop: CASGQGAENSPLHF. The CDR3 bases are TGCGCCAGCGGCCAGGGGGCGGAAAATTCACCCCTCCACTTT.

The rearrangement links TRBV2 to TRBJ2-3; 7 bases agree with TRBD2. Germline CDR1 reads SNHLY; CDR2 reads FYNNEI. The CDR3 consists of 14 residues. Germline trimming cut 4 bases from V and 5 bases from J; bases unmatched to any gene: 6. The CDR3 sequence is CASSVGAGRDTQYF. DNA for the CDR3: TGTGCCAGCAGTGTGGGAGCGGGGAGAGATACGCAGTATTTT.

Only one count was recorded for this clone. The chain employs TRBV4-2 and TRBJ1-2; D is ambiguous. Germline CDR1 LGHNA, CDR2 YNFKEQ. The CDR3 is made up of 14 amino acids. V dropped 1 base and J dropped 4 bases, with 10 bases sitting between them. CDR3 loop: CASSQGAASYGYTF. DNA for the CDR3: TGTGCCAGCAGCCAAGGGGCAGCCTCCTATGGCTACACCTTC.

This clone was detected a few times. This chain joins TRBV7-2 and TRBJ1-2; D is uncertain. The CDR3 runs to 14 residues. V lost 5 bases to trimming and J lost 8 bases, with 18 bases between them. Germline values: CDR1 SGHTA, CDR2 FQGNSA. DNA of the CDR3: TGTGCCAGCAGCCGCCGGGAAGGAGATGACGGCTACACCTTC. The encoded protein is CASSRREGDDGYTF.

The sample holds a few counts of this clone. Other nucleotide sequences in the sample specify the same CDR3. The chain employs TRBV30 and TRBJ2-7; tentatively, D is TRBD2 (5 bases). Germline V CDR1 and CDR2: GTSNPN, SVGIG (reference sequence). Trimming took 3 bases from V and 2 from J, leaving 8 bases between them. The CDR3 is 12 residues long. CDR3 sequence reads: CAWSARAYEQYF. The CDR3 DNA follows: TGTGCCTGGAGCGCGAGGGCCTACGAGCAGTACTTC.

This rearrangement joins TRBV11-2 to TRBJ2-2, with D possibly matching TRBD1 (6 bases). Trimming removed 0 bases at V and 3 bases at J, with 20 bases between. The CDR3 spans 19 residues. Looked up from germline, CDR1 is SGHAT and CDR2 is FQNNGV. The CDR3 here is CASSLDTYRVNSYTGELFF. CDR3 bases: TGTGCCAGCAGCTTAGACACCTACAGGGTTAATTCTTACACCGGGGAGCTGTTTTTT.

This clone was observed a few times. The rearrangement joins TRBV7-9 to TRBJ1-2; 7 bases line up with TRBD1. V shed 5 bases, J shed 4 bases, and the junction held 7 bases outside the gene matches. The germline V gene has CDR1 SEHNR and CDR2 FQNEAQ (reference sequence). This CDR3 comprises 14 residues. The CDR3 protein is CASSPTGYGYGYTF. CDR3 nucleotides: TGTGCCAGCAGCCCGACAGGGTACGGCTATGGCTACACCTTC.

This clone was detected only once. The rearrangement uses TRBV12-5 and TRBJ2-2, with D tentatively TRBD1 or TRBD2 (7 bases each). Germline V gene data show CDR1 as LGHNT and CDR2 as FRNRAP. This CDR3 has 15 amino acids. V lost 6 bases and J 4 bases, leaving 15 bases between the germline ends. CDR3 sequence (DNA): TGTGCTAGTGGCCAGGGGGGGTCCCCCACCGGGGAGCTGTTTTTT. Translation: CASGQGGSPTGELFF.

This clone came up once. The chain links TRBV7-6 to TRBJ1-6; 9 bases align to TRBD1. V was pared by 1 base and J by 0 bases, with 1 base of the junction left unmatched. Germline CDR1 reads SGHVS; CDR2 reads FNYEAQ. CDR3 size: 17 residues. CDR3 loop: CASSLGQGDSYNSPLHF. The CDR3 DNA reads as TGTGCCAGCAGCTTAGGACAGGGGGACTCCTATAATTCACCCCTCCACTTT.

V usage is TRBV2 and J usage is TRBJ1-3, with D maybe TRBD1 (6 bases). The V end lost 4 bases, the J end lost 0 bases, and 10 bases lay between the germline ends. CDR1 is SNHLY, CDR2 FYNNEI, per germline. CDR3 length: 15 residues. CDR3 DNA sequence: TGTGCCAGCAGTGTTGGACAGAACTCTGGAAACACCATATATTTT. The encoded protein is CASSVGQNSGNTIYF. The full variable domain, in which reference TRBV2 and TRBJ1-3 provide the parts outside the CDR3, is EPEVTQTPSHQVTQMGQEVILRCVPISNHLYFYWYRQILGQKVEFLVSFYNNEISEKSEIFDDQFSVERPDGSNFTLKIRSTKLEDSAMYFCASSVGQNSGNTIYFGEGSWLTVV.

This clone showed up just once. The chain is built from TRBV28 and TRBJ2-7; 9 bases map to TRBD1. The CDR3 runs to 15 residues. Germline V gene sequence: CDR1 MDHEN, CDR2 SYDVKM. V shed 5 bases, J shed 4 bases, and the junction held 9 bases outside the gene matches. In DNA form, the CDR3 reads TGTGCCAGCAGTCCCCCGGGACAGGGTCAATACGAGCAGTACTTC. Amino acids: CASSPPGQGQYEQYF.

The rearrangement links TRBV6-1 to TRBJ2-3, with D perhaps TRBD2 (5 bases). The CDR3 sequence is 14 residues long. Trimming stripped 10 bases from V and 0 bases from J, with 14 bases between. The germline CDR1 and CDR2 sequences are MNHNS and SASEGT. This CDR3 is CATTETISTDTQYF. The DNA of the CDR3 is TGTGCCACCACGGAGACTATAAGCACAGATACGCAGTATTTT.

Only one count was recorded for this clone. This chain joins TRBV5-8 and TRBJ2-7; no clear D gene. V was clipped by 0 bases and J by 2 bases, with 9 bases between them. This CDR3 is 14 amino acids long. Germline lookup yields CDR1 SGHTS and CDR2 YDEGEE. CDR3 amino acids: CASSLVEGTYEQYF. DNA for the CDR3: TGTGCCAGCAGCTTGGTTGAAGGGACCTACGAGCAGTACTTC.

The chain combines TRBV25-1 with TRBJ2-3; 10 bases align to TRBD2. This CDR3 comprises 16 residues. The germline gives CDR1 MGHDK, CDR2 SYGVNS. J was trimmed by 1 base and V by 4 bases; bases with no gene match: 5. The chain's CDR3 is CASSGPGLAGTDTQYF. The CDR3 nucleotides read TGTGCCAGCAGTGGGCCCGGACTAGCGGGCACAGATACGCAGTATTTT.

As for this clone: This sample also contains other DNA sequences that code for the same CDR3. This rearrangement joins TRBV10-3 to TRBJ2-3; TRBD2 matches at 10 bases. Trimming cost V 0 bases and J 3 bases; bases outside gene matches: 3. The CDR3 has 16 residues. Germline CDR1 ENHRY, CDR2 SYGVKD. DNA for the CDR3: TGTGCCATCAGTGAGTCGAAACTAGCGGGGACAGATACGCAGTATTTT. It specifies CAISESKLAGTDTQYF.

A word on this clone: The sample carries other DNA sequences with the same CDR3. The chain employs TRBV9 and TRBJ2-3; D is unclear. The V gene lost 0 bases and the J gene lost 5 bases, with 7 bases spanning the gap. This CDR3 comprises 13 residues. Germline CDR1 and CDR2: SGDLS and YYNGEE. The CDR3 sequence is CASSVGGVDTQYF. The CDR3 DNA sequence: TGTGCCAGCAGCGTAGGCGGCGTAGATACGCAGTATTTT.

V and J are TRBV11-2 and TRBJ1-2; D ambiguous. Per germline, CDR1 SGHAT and CDR2 FQNNGV. The CDR3 totals 17 residues. V was clipped by 5 bases and J by 2 bases, with 21 bases between them. In DNA, the CDR3 is TGTGCCAGCAGCCCCCCTTGGCATGGAGGGCACAACTATGGCTACACCTTC. Translation gives CASSPPWHGGHNYGYTF.

This sequence joins TRBV30 and TRBJ1-2; D is uncertain. CDR1 and CDR2 from the germline V gene are GTSNPN and SVGIG (reference sequence). V lost 0 bases to trimming and J lost 3 bases, with 11 bases between them. The CDR3 totals 14 residues. This chain's CDR3 is CAWSVRTKDYGYTF. For the CDR3, the DNA is TGTGCCTGGAGTGTAAGGACGAAGGACTATGGCTACACCTTC.

V is TRBV7-2 and J is TRBJ2-7; perhaps TRBD2 as D (6 bases). Germline V gene sequence: CDR1 SGHTA, CDR2 FQGNSA. The CDR3 is 13 residues long. V lost 3 bases and J lost 3, with 9 bases in between. As DNA, the CDR3 is TGTGCCAGCAGCTTCGGACTAATCTACGAGCAGTACTTC. Translation gives CASSFGLIYEQYF. The full variable domain, with the rest looked up from reference TRBV7-2 and TRBJ2-7, is GAGVSQSPSNKVTEKGKDVELRCDPISGHTALYWYRQSLGQGLEFLIYFQGNSAPDKSGLPSDRFSAERTGGSVSTLTIQRTQQEDSAVYLCASSFGLIYEQYFGPGTRLTVT.

This chain uses TRBV7-7 with TRBJ2-2; tentatively, D is TRBD2 (6 bases). Germline V lookup: CDR1 SSHAT, CDR2 FNYEAQ (reference sequence). The CDR3 sequence is 12 residues long. The chain's CDR3 is CASGRGTGELFF. In nucleotides, the CDR3 is TGTGCTAGCGGACGAGGCACCGGGGAGCTGTTTTTT.